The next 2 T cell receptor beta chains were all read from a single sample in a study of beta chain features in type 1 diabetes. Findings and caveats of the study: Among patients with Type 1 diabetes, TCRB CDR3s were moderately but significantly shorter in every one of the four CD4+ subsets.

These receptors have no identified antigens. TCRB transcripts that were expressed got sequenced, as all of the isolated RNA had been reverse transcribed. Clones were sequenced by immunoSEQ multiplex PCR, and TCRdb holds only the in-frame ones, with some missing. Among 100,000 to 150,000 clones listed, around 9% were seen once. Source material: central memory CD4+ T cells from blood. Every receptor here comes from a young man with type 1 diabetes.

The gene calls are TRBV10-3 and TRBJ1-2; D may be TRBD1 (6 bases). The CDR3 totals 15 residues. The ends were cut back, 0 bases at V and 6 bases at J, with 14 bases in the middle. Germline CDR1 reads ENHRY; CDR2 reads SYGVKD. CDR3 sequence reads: CAISESSRTVDGYTF. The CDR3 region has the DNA TGTGCCATCAGTGAGTCCAGCCGGACAGTGGATGGCTACACCTTC.

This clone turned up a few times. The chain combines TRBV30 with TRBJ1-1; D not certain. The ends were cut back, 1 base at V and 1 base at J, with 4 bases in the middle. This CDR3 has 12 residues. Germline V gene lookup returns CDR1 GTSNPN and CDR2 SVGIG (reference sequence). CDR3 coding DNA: TGTGCCTGGAGTGCCTGGAACACTGAAGCTTTCTTT. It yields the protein CAWSAWNTEAFF.